These T cell receptor beta chains were read from a single sample in a study of cytomegalovirus exposure and HLA in healthy donors. The protocol was immunoSEQ multiplex PCR, while the TCRdb copy is restricted to in-frame clones and leaves out a portion. The listing records about 67,000 clones. Sequenced material: PBMCs. The receptor set was obtained from a woman in her thirties or forties in good health and CMV-seropositive. Each CDR3 is given with its conserved first and last residue. The D gene is left open where the match is weak.

j_gene: TRBJ2-5
v_gene: TRBV19
d_gene: NA
CDR3nt: TGTGCCAGTAGTATAGTCCCCGGACAGTTCCAAGAGACCCAGTACTTC
CDR3aa: CASSIVPGQFQETQYF

j_gene: TRBJ1-1
v_gene: TRBV4-2
d_gene: TRBD1
CDR3nt: TGTGCCAGCAGCCAAGATGGACAGGGCGGGAACACTGAAGCTTTCTTT
CDR3aa: CASSQDGQGGNTEAFF

j_gene: TRBJ1-4
v_gene: TRBV7-9
d_gene: NA
CDR3nt: TGTGCCAGCAGCCTCCGACAGGCAACTAATGAAAAACTGTTTTTT
CDR3aa: CASSLRQATNEKLFF

j_gene: TRBJ2-1
v_gene: TRBV7-3
d_gene: TRBD2
CDR3nt: TGTGCCAGCAGCTTAATGGGCTGGGGAGGGGAGCAGTTCTTC
CDR3aa: CASSLMGWGGEQFF

j_gene: TRBJ1-5
v_gene: TRBV28
d_gene: NA
CDR3nt: TGTGCCAGCAGTATTTACAGGGAAAGCAATCAGCCCCAGCATTTT
CDR3aa: CASSIYRESNQPQHF

j_gene: TRBJ2-3
v_gene: TRBV5-1
d_gene: TRBD1
CDR3nt: TGCGCCAGCAGCTTGGAGGCAGGGGGCGTCGCAGATACGCAGTATTTT
CDR3aa: CASSLEAGGVADTQYF

j_gene: TRBJ2-5
v_gene: TRBV7-9
d_gene: NA
CDR3nt: TGTGCCAGCAGACACCGGGGTGGAGAGACCCAGTACTTC
CDR3aa: CASRHRGGETQYF

j_gene: TRBJ1-2
v_gene: TRBV7-2
d_gene: TRBD1
CDR3nt: TGTGCCAGCAGCTTAATGCCCGGGACAGCTTCCAACTATGGCTACACCTTC
CDR3aa: CASSLMPGTASNYGYTF

j_gene: TRBJ2-3
v_gene: TRBV6-6
d_gene: TRBD2
CDR3nt: TGTGCCAGCAGTTATGGCGGGAGTACTAGCACAGATACGCAGTATTTT
CDR3aa: CASSYGGSTSTDTQYF

j_gene: TRBJ2-4
v_gene: TRBV5-6
d_gene: TRBD2
CDR3nt: TGTGCCAGCAGCTCCTGGACTAGCGGGAGTGGCATTCAGTACTTC
CDR3aa: CASSSWTSGSGIQYF

j_gene: TRBJ2-5
v_gene: TRBV5-5
d_gene: TRBD2
CDR3nt: TGTGCCAGCAGCTTGGGGACTAGCGGGGGGCGGGGCCAAGAGACCCAGTACTTC
CDR3aa: CASSLGTSGGRGQETQYF

j_gene: TRBJ2-1
v_gene: TRBV7-3
d_gene: TRBD2
CDR3nt: TGTGCCAGCAGCTTAAGGCGGGGGGACTCCTACAATGAGCAGTTCTTC
CDR3aa: CASSLRRGDSYNEQFF

j_gene: TRBJ2-1
v_gene: TRBV2
d_gene: NA
CDR3nt: TGTGCCAGCAGTGAATACTTGGCGGGCCGTGGGAATGAGCAGTTCTTC
CDR3aa: CASSEYLAGRGNEQFF

j_gene: TRBJ1-2
v_gene: TRBV16
d_gene: NA
CDR3nt: TGTGCCAGCAGCCAACCGGGACTGCTAGCTTCCAACTATGGCTACACCTTC
CDR3aa: CASSQPGLLASNYGYTF

j_gene: TRBJ2-3
v_gene: TRBV5-1
d_gene: TRBD1
CDR3nt: TGCGCCAGCAGCTCGGGACAGGAGACAGATACGCAGTATTTT
CDR3aa: CASSSGQETDTQYF

j_gene: TRBJ2-5
v_gene: TRBV20-1
d_gene: NA
CDR3nt: TGCAGTGCTTCCGGGAGAGAGACCCAGTACTTC
CDR3aa: CSASGRETQYF

j_gene: TRBJ2-7
v_gene: TRBV6-6
d_gene: TRBD1
CDR3nt: TGTGCCAGCAGTTACCACCCAACGGACAGGGCAGCCGAGCAGTACTTC
CDR3aa: CASSYHPTDRAAEQYF

j_gene: TRBJ1-4
v_gene: TRBV4-3
d_gene: TRBD1
CDR3nt: TGCGCCAGCAGCCAACAGACAGGGGAGGGTGAAAAACTGTTTTTT
CDR3aa: CASSQQTGEGEKLFF

j_gene: TRBJ2-3
v_gene: TRBV20-1
d_gene: NA
CDR3nt: TGCAGTGCCATACTAGGGGATACGCAGTATTTT
CDR3aa: CSAILGDTQYF

j_gene: TRBJ2-7
v_gene: TRBV5-1
d_gene: TRBD2
CDR3nt: TGCGCCAGCAGCTTAGGGCAACTAGCGGGACCCCGAGGTTCCTACGAGCAGTACTTC
CDR3aa: CASSLGQLAGPRGSYEQYF

j_gene: TRBJ1-6
v_gene: TRBV15
d_gene: NA
CDR3nt: TGTGCCACCAGCAGGGAGGGTGGGGCGGGGTCCCTCCACTTT
CDR3aa: CATSREGGAGSLHF

j_gene: TRBJ1-2
v_gene: TRBV18
d_gene: TRBD1
CDR3nt: TGTGCCAGCTCACCACTAACAGGGGAGATAAACTATGGCTACACCTTC
CDR3aa: CASSPLTGEINYGYTF

j_gene: TRBJ2-3
v_gene: TRBV18
d_gene: NA
CDR3nt: TGTGCCAGCTCACCACGGGAGAGCACAGATACGCAGTATTTT
CDR3aa: CASSPRESTDTQYF

j_gene: TRBJ2-1
v_gene: TRBV9
d_gene: TRBD2
CDR3nt: TGTGCCAGCAGCTCGAACCTCCGGGCGGGAGGTGCCTACAATGAGCAGTTCTTC
CDR3aa: CASSSNLRAGGAYNEQFF

j_gene: TRBJ2-3
v_gene: TRBV7-3
d_gene: NA
CDR3nt: TGTGCCAGCCAGGAGGACGGGCTAAGCACAGATACGCAGTATTTT
CDR3aa: CASQEDGLSTDTQYF

j_gene: TRBJ2-1
v_gene: TRBV6-5
d_gene: NA
CDR3nt: TGTGCCAGCACCGAAGTCCTAGGACGGGGTGAGCAGTTCTTC
CDR3aa: CASTEVLGRGEQFF

j_gene: TRBJ1-4
v_gene: TRBV5-1
d_gene: NA
CDR3nt: TGCGCCAGCAGATCGGGGGTCGGGGGGCCCAGGTCCCTTGCAACTAATGAAAAACTGTTTTTT
CDR3aa: CASRSGVGGPRSLATNEKLFF

j_gene: TRBJ1-1
v_gene: TRBV6-5
d_gene: NA
CDR3nt: TGTGCCAGCAGTCCCCACAGGGTAGAGACTGAAGCTTTCTTT
CDR3aa: CASSPHRVETEAFF